The clone carrying this T cell receptor beta chain has a single count. This sample was included in a study of blood T cell repertoires in COVID-19. On the study more broadly: Acute-phase and convalescent COVID-19 samples originated in the United States, Italy and Spain. T cells, B-cell-depleted T cells, or PBMCs provided the cDNA or gDNA that served as material.

Authors' methods: The authors estimated nucleated cell counts from reference gene primer amplification. Profiling relied on immunoSEQ multiplex PCR, and the TCRdb table lists in-frame clones only, not all of them. V and J calls and clone size follow that table, whereas D and trimming were derived from the DNA. This sample has tens of thousands of clones, with 90% found just once. The CDR3 covers 17 residues. The V and J ends lost 2 bases and 2 bases respectively, with 16 bases between them. Germline CDR1 is SNHLY and CDR2 is FYNNEI. This TCR was recovered from a human donor in a cohort sampled during active COVID-19. The chain carries TRBV2 and TRBJ2-1, with D possibly matching TRBD2 (5 bases). The sample consisted of peripheral blood. CDR3 amino acids: CASSEYPRLNPYNEQFF. The CDR3, as DNA: TGTGCCAGCAGTGAATACCCCAGACTAAACCCCTACAATGAGCAGTTCTTC.